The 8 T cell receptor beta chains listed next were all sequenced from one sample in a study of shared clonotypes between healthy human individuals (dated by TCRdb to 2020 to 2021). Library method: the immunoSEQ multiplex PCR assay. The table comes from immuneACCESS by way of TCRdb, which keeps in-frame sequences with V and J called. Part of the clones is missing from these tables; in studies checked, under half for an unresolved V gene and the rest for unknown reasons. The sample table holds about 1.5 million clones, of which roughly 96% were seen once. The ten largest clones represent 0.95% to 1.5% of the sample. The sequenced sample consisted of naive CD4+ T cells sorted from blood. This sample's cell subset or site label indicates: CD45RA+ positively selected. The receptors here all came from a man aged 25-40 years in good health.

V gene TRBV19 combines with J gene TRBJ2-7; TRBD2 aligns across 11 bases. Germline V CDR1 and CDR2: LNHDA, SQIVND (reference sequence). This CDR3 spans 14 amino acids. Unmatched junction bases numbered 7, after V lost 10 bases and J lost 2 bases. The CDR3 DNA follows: TGTGCCATATTCTTTAGCGGGAGGGCCTACGAGCAGTACTTC. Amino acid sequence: CAIFFSGRAYEQYF.

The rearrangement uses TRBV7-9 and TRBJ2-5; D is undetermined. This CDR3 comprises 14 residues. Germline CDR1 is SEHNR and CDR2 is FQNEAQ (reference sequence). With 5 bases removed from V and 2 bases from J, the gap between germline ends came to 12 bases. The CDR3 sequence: CASSHGTQQETQYF. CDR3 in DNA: TGTGCCAGCAGCCATGGCACCCAGCAAGAGACCCAGTACTTC.

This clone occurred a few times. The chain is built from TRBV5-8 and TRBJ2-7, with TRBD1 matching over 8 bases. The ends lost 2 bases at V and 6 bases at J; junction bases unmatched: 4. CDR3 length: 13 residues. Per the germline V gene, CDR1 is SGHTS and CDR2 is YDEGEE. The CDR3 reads CASSFWTGREQYF. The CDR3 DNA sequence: TGTGCCAGCAGCTTCTGGACAGGGCGCGAGCAGTACTTC.

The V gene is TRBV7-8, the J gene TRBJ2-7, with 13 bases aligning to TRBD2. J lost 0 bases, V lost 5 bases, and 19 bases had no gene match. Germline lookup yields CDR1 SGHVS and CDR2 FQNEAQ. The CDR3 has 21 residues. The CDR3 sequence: CASSLPVRTSGRTGSSYEQYF. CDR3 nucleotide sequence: TGTGCCAGCAGCCTACCCGTTAGGACTAGCGGGAGAACGGGAAGCTCCTACGAGCAGTACTTC.

The CDR3 bases are TGTGCCAGCAGTGTTGTTAGCGGGAGTAGCACCGGGGAGCTGTTTTTT. Translating gives CASSVVSGSSTGELFF. The chain has TRBV6-4 and TRBJ2-2; 9 bases map to TRBD2. Germline assignment: CDR1 MRHNA and CDR2 SNTAGT. The CDR3 is made up of 16 amino acids. Losses at the gene ends were 4 bases for V and 4 bases for J; bases not matched to a gene: 7.

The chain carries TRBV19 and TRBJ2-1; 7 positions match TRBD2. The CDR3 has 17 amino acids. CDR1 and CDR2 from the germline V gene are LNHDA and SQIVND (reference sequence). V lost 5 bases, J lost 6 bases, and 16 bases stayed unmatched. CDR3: CASSYPTSARFFNEQFF. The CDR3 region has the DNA TGTGCCAGTAGTTACCCCACTAGCGCCCGATTTTTCAATGAGCAGTTCTTC.

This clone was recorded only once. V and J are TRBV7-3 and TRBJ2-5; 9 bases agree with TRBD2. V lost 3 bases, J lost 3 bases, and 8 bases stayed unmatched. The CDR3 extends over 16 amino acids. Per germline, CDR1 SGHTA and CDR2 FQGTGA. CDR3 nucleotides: TGTGCCAGCAGCTTGAGTTCTGCGGGAGGGAAAGAGACCCAGTACTTC. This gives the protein CASSLSSAGGKETQYF. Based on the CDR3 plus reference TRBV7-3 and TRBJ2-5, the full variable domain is GAGVSQTPSNKVTEKGKYVELRCDPISGHTALYWYRQSLGQGPEFLIYFQGTGAADDSGLPNDRFFAVRPEGSVSTLKIQRTERGDSAVYLCASSLSSAGGKETQYFGPGTRLLVL.

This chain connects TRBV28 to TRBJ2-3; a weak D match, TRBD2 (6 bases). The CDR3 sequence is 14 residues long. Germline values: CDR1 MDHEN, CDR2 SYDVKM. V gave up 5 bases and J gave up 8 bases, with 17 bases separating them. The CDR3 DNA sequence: TGTGCCAGCAGTCCCAGCGGGCGCACCGGTACGCAGTATTTT. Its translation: CASSPSGRTGTQYF.